One sample yielded the 14 T cell receptor beta chains listed below, sequenced in a study of CD8+ T cells in alopecia areata (dated by TCRdb to the late 2010s). This specimen's treatment or condition label, per the study, means: oral pan-JAK inhibitor, 5-10 mg twice daily. The library came from the immunoSEQ multiplex PCR assay. RNA was extracted from all samples and reverse transcribed into cDNA, which served as template for TCR sequencing. TCRdb re-hosts the immuneACCESS table, in-frame sequences only. Its copies lack some clones; in the studies checked, an unresolved V gene accounts for under half of them, and the cause for the rest is not known. This sample holds some 170,000 clones; about three fifths were observed only once. Jointly, the top ten make up 16% of the sample. Sequencing used CD4+ T cells sorted from blood, obtained between weeks 55 and 70, from a patient treated with tofacitinib. The receptors shown here come from a human donor with alopecia areata.

This clone was observed a few times. This chain joins TRBV19 and TRBJ2-1; D not resolved. This CDR3 has 14 residues. Germline CDR1 and CDR2: LNHDA and SQIVND (reference sequence). V dropped 3 bases and J dropped 2 bases, with 8 bases sitting between them. CDR3 residues: CASSIRSTYNEQFF. Here the CDR3 DNA reads TGTGCCAGTAGTATTCGGTCAACCTACAATGAGCAGTTCTTC.

This clone has more than one count but fewer than ten. The chain recombines TRBV19 with TRBJ1-2; D might be TRBD1 (6 bases). V was cut by 1 base and J by 6 bases, with 15 bases left in between. Per the germline V gene, CDR1 is LNHDA and CDR2 is SQIVND (reference sequence). This CDR3 region has 15 residues. In DNA, the CDR3 is TGTGCCAGTAGTATAGGGGACGGGGGCGCTAATGGCTACACCTTC. Translating it yields CASSIGDGGANGYTF.

The genes are TRBV9 and TRBJ2-3; D is unclear. The CDR3 is 13 amino acids. Germline lookup yields CDR1 SGDLS and CDR2 YYNGEE. V lost 0 bases to trimming and J lost 5 bases, with 7 bases between them. The CDR3 is CASSVGSRDTQYF. The CDR3 DNA sequence: TGTGCCAGCAGCGTAGGGTCTCGAGATACGCAGTATTTT.

This clone was seen a few times. The V gene is TRBV6-6, the J gene TRBJ1-1; D is ambiguous. The germline V gene encodes CDR1 MNHNY and CDR2 SVGAGI (reference sequence). V lost 8 bases, J lost 0 bases, and 13 bases lay in between. The CDR3 is made up of 14 amino acids. In DNA form, the CDR3 reads TGTGCCAGCCAACCACGAGGGTTGAACACTGAAGCTTTCTTT. The encoded protein is CASQPRGLNTEAFF.

The chain uses TRBV18 and TRBJ2-5; no firm D call. This CDR3 is 14 amino acids long. The V gene lost 0 bases and the J gene lost 1 base, with 6 bases spanning the gap. Germline V CDR1 and CDR2: KGHSH, LQKENI. DNA of the CDR3: TGTGCCAGCTCACCACCCTCGCTCCAAGAGACCCAGTACTTC. It encodes CASSPPSLQETQYF.

The chain joins TRBV5-6 to TRBJ2-7; no reliable D call. Between the trimmed V and J ends, which lost 2 bases and 7 bases, there was a span of 13 bases. The CDR3 runs to 13 residues. The germline V gene has CDR1 SGHDT and CDR2 YYEEEE. CDR3 DNA sequence: TGTGCCAGCAGCTTACGGCTAGGTAGTGAGCAGTACTTC. Its protein is CASSLRLGSEQYF.

J is TRBJ1-6 and V is TRBV30; TRBD1 is a possible D gene (5 bases). Per the germline V gene, CDR1 is GTSNPN and CDR2 is SVGIG (reference sequence). The CDR3 extends over 13 amino acids. V was trimmed by 2 bases and J by 5 bases, leaving 7 bases between them. In DNA, the CDR3 is TGTGCCTGGAGTCTCAGGGATAATTCACCCCTCCACTTT. This encodes CAWSLRDNSPLHF.

The chain links TRBV6-5 to TRBJ1-5; TRBD1 agrees at 9 bases. Germline CDR1 reads MNHEY; CDR2 reads SVGAGI. The CDR3 has 15 residues. The J segment lost 3 bases and the V segment lost 6 bases, leaving 6 bases of the junction unmatched. Here the CDR3 DNA reads TGTGCCAGCAGAGCCGGGACAGGGACCAATCAGCCCCAGCATTTT. It codes for CASRAGTGTNQPQHF.

V usage is TRBV4-1 and J usage is TRBJ2-3; weak D call: TRBD2 (6 bases). Germline V gene sequence: CDR1 MGHRA, CDR2 YSYEKL. The V end lost 0 bases, the J end lost 13 bases, and 17 bases lay between the germline ends. This CDR3 spans 14 amino acids. The CDR3 nucleotides are TGCGCCAGCAGCCAAGAAAACTCTCGCGGAGGGGAGTATTTT. Translated: CASSQENSRGGEYF.

This clone was detected a few times. CDR3 amino acids: CASSARGAGTDTQYF. CDR3 nucleotide sequence: TGTGCCAGCAGTGCCCGGGGCGCTGGCACAGATACGCAGTATTTT. The chain uses TRBV2 and TRBJ2-3; D tentatively reads TRBD1 or TRBD2 (5 bases each). Trimming took 4 bases from V and 1 from J, leaving 12 bases between them. The V gene's germline CDR1 is SNHLY and CDR2 FYNNEI. The CDR3 totals 15 residues.

This clone was counted between two and nine times. The V call is TRBV2, the J call TRBJ2-2, with D maybe TRBD1 (7 bases). The CDR3 is made up of 15 amino acids. Germline V lookup: CDR1 SNHLY, CDR2 FYNNEI. The V gene lost 3 bases and the J gene lost 5 bases, with 13 bases spanning the gap. CDR3 DNA sequence: TGTGCCAGCAGTGAGACAGGGAGGTCGACCGGGGAGCTGTTTTTT. Translation: CASSETGRSTGELFF.

The chain combines TRBV5-1 with TRBJ2-7; a possible D gene is TRBD2 (6 bases). The CDR3 spans 12 residues. The V end lost 0 bases, the J end lost 8 bases, and 9 bases lay between the germline ends. CDR1 and CDR2 (germline): SGHRS, YFSETQ. The CDR3 DNA follows: TGCGCCAGCAGCTTGGCGGGGGAGAAGCAGTACTTC. Translated: CASSLAGEKQYF.

The CDR3 DNA reads TGTGCCACCAGCAGAGCCCGGCGGGAATCAGGAAACACCATATATTTT. Its protein is CATSRARRESGNTIYF. V usage is TRBV15 and J usage is TRBJ1-3, with unresolved D. The V and J ends lost 1 base and 4 bases respectively, with 14 bases between them. This CDR3 is built from 16 residues. Germline V lookup: CDR1 LNHNV, CDR2 YYDKDF (reference sequence).

The genes are TRBV30 and TRBJ2-7; 8 nucleotides align to TRBD1. Germline V gene sequence: CDR1 GTSNPN, CDR2 SVGIG (reference sequence). Trimming removed 4 bases from V and 5 bases from J; junction bases left unmatched: 7. This CDR3 has 13 residues. CDR3 sequence (DNA): TGTGCCTGGACGAGACAGGGGAACCACGAGCAGTACTTC. Translated: CAWTRQGNHEQYF. Filled out from reference TRBV30 and TRBJ2-7, the complete variable domain reads SQTIHQWPATLVQPVGSPLSLECTVEGTSNPNLYWYRQAAGRGLQLLFYSVGIGQISSEVPQNLSASRPQDRQFILSSKKLLLSDSGFYLCAWTRQGNHEQYFGPGTRLTVT.